Listed below are T cell receptor beta chains from one sample, sequenced in a study of T cells in Graves' hyperthyroidism and ophthalmopathy. TCRdb itself ran the multiplex PCR reads through MiXCR, one entry per CDR3 protein. The sample lists around 340,000 distinct CDR3 sequences; 15% to 20% were seen once. Sequencing was carried out using blood. The source of these receptors is a woman aged 50 to 60 with Graves' hyperthyroidism. The CDR3 runs from the conserved cysteine through the conserved F or W. The D gene is left open where the match is weak. Size values are once, few and many counts, or a class for expanded clones, and some rows have none.

V gene: TRBV3-1
clone size: few
D gene: TRBD1
J gene: TRBJ2-4
CDR3 protein: CASSQYGGQGFGNIQYF
CDR3 DNA: TGTGCCAGCAGCCAATATGGGGGACAGGGATTTGGAAACATTCAGTACTTC

V gene: TRBV13
clone size: .
D gene: .
J gene: TRBJ2-1
CDR3 protein: CASSRGTFLSYNEQFF
CDR3 DNA: TGTGCCAGCAGCCGAGGGACTTTCCTCTCCTACAATGAGCAGTTCTTC

V gene: TRBV5-1
clone size: few
D gene: .
J gene: TRBJ1-6
CDR3 protein: CASSTRDTSNSPLHF
CDR3 DNA: TGCGCCAGCAGCACCCGGGACACCTCTAATTCACCCCTCCACTTT

V gene: TRBV7-2
clone size: .
D gene: TRBD1
J gene: TRBJ1-4
CDR3 protein: CASRSGQVYSEKLFF
CDR3 DNA: TGTGCCAGCAGATCCGGACAGGTTTATAGTGAAAAACTGTTTTTT

V gene: TRBV2
clone size: .
D gene: TRBD1
J gene: TRBJ1-4
CDR3 protein: CASTLTGGFGNEKLFF
CDR3 DNA: TGTGCCAGCACCCTGACAGGGGGTTTCGGGAATGAAAAACTGTTTTTT

V gene: TRBV5-1
clone size: .
D gene: TRBD2
J gene: TRBJ2-2
CDR3 protein: CASSIPGTSGRPGTGELFF
CDR3 DNA: TGCGCCAGCAGTATCCCGGGGACTAGCGGGAGGCCGGGCACCGGGGAGCTGTTTTTT

V gene: TRBV28
clone size: many
D gene: TRBD2
J gene: TRBJ2-1
CDR3 protein: CASSFPRLAGGDEQFF
CDR3 DNA: TGTGCCAGCAGTTTCCCCCGACTAGCGGGAGGGGATGAGCAGTTCTTC

V gene: TRBV13
clone size: many
D gene: TRBD2
J gene: TRBJ2-1
CDR3 protein: CASSAGLAGGNNEQFF
CDR3 DNA: TGTGCCAGCAGCGCCGGACTAGCGGGAGGGAACAATGAGCAGTTCTTC

V gene: TRBV19
clone size: few
D gene: .
J gene: TRBJ1-2
CDR3 protein: CASTPDTLPNYGYTF
CDR3 DNA: TGTGCCAGTACCCCAGACACCTTACCCAACTATGGCTACACCTTC

V gene: TRBV28
clone size: .
D gene: .
J gene: TRBJ1-1
CDR3 protein: CASKTSGRGATEAFF
CDR3 DNA: TGTGCCAGCAAAACCTCGGGGAGGGGGGCCACTGAAGCTTTCTTT

V gene: TRBV12-3/TRBV12-4
clone size: many
D gene: .
J gene: TRBJ1-2
CDR3 protein: CASSPSTHSFGYTF
CDR3 DNA: TGTGCCAGCAGTCCCAGTACGCATTCCTTTGGCTACACCTTC

V gene: TRBV6-1
clone size: few
D gene: TRBD2
J gene: TRBJ2-7
CDR3 protein: CASTPGLAENYEQYF
CDR3 DNA: TGTGCCAGCACTCCGGGACTAGCGGAGAACTACGAGCAGTACTTC

V gene: TRBV7-9
clone size: .
D gene: TRBD2
J gene: TRBJ2-3
CDR3 protein: CASSAGLAGGEDTQYF
CDR3 DNA: TGTGCCAGCAGCGCTGGACTAGCGGGGGGGGAAGATACGCAGTATTTT

V gene: TRBV3-1
clone size: .
D gene: .
J gene: TRBJ2-1
CDR3 protein: CASSQTKAGYEYNEQFF
CDR3 DNA: TGTGCCAGCAGCCAAACTAAGGCAGGGTATGAATACAATGAGCAGTTCTTC

V gene: TRBV7-8
clone size: many
D gene: .
J gene: TRBJ2-1
CDR3 protein: CASSPSRDEQFF
CDR3 DNA: TGTGCCAGCAGCCCCTCGCGTGATGAGCAGTTCTTC

V gene: TRBV20-1
clone size: many
D gene: .
J gene: TRBJ2-7
CDR3 protein: CSARAGTKIYEQYF
CDR3 DNA: TGCAGTGCTAGAGCGGGGACGAAGATCTACGAGCAGTACTTC

V gene: TRBV20-1
clone size: once
D gene: .
J gene: TRBJ2-5
CDR3 protein: CSAREGGLSQETQYF
CDR3 DNA: TGCAGTGCTAGAGAAGGGGGTCTGTCCCAAGAGACCCAGTACTTC

V gene: TRBV27
clone size: .
D gene: TRBD1
J gene: TRBJ1-6
CDR3 protein: CASSLSNSGTGNSPLHF
CDR3 DNA: TGTGCCAGCAGTTTATCCAATTCCGGGACAGGAAATTCACCCCTCCACTTT

V gene: TRBV28
clone size: many
D gene: .
J gene: TRBJ2-1
CDR3 protein: CASSPRQGGIHEQFF
CDR3 DNA: TGTGCCAGCAGTCCTCGACAGGGAGGTATCCATGAGCAGTTCTTC

V gene: TRBV12-3/TRBV12-4
clone size: .
D gene: .
J gene: TRBJ1-5
CDR3 protein: CASSPRAGYNQPQHF
CDR3 DNA: TGTGCCAGCAGTCCGAGGGCAGGGTACAATCAGCCCCAGCATTTT

V gene: TRBV18
clone size: many
D gene: TRBD1
J gene: TRBJ2-5
CDR3 protein: CASSPPRGQGQETQYF
CDR3 DNA: TGTGCCAGCTCACCACCCCGGGGACAGGGGCAAGAGACCCAGTACTTC

V gene: TRBV20-1
clone size: once
D gene: .
J gene: TRBJ1-2
CDR3 protein: CSARDYQRARYTF
CDR3 DNA: TGCAGTGCTAGAGATTATCAAAGGGCTCGCTACACCTTC